These T cell receptor beta chains were read from a single sample in a study of response to subunit inactivated influenza vaccine. TCRdb re-called the RT-PCR reads through MiXCR, storing one row per CDR3 protein. The repertoire has around 200,000 distinct CDR3 sequences, 7.5% to 10% of them found once; the top ten carry approximately 11%. Source: non-naive T cells sorted from PBMCs, taken on the day of vaccination. These receptors originate from a man in his fifties who received an inactivated influenza vaccine. The CDR3 runs from the conserved cysteine through the conserved F or W. A D gene is named only where the DNA matches it firmly. The size entry is marked missing in some rows and otherwise reads once, few, many or a size class.

NA NA TRBJ2-5 TRBV18 TGTGCCAGCTCACACCTGGACGTGACTGGGGAGACCCAGTACTTC CASSHLDVTGETQYF
NA NA TRBJ2-1 TRBV5-1 TGCGCCAGCAGCACCGCCGGGACCTCCTACAATGAGCAGTTCTTC CASSTAGTSYNEQFF
NA NA TRBJ2-2 TRBV30 TGTGCCTGGAGTCGGGATCTCACCGGGGAGCTGTTTTTT CAWSRDLTGELFF
NA NA TRBJ2-4 TRBV20-1 TGCAGTGGGCCGCCTTCGGGAGAGGACATTCAGTACTTC CSGPPSGEDIQYF
few TRBD2 TRBJ2-1 TRBV4-2 TGTGCCAGCAGCCAAGGGACTAGCGGGCAGTTCTTC CASSQGTSGQFF
NA TRBD2 TRBJ2-1 TRBV15 TGTGCCACCAGCAGAGCTACGACATCGGGGGGTGGGCAGTTCTTC CATSRATTSGGGQFF
many TRBD2 TRBJ2-3 TRBV6-1 TGTGCCAGCAGACTGGGACTAGCGGGCAGAGCAGGGGGAGATACGCAGTATTTT CASRLGLAGRAGGDTQYF
many TRBD1 TRBJ1-3 TRBV4-3 TGCGCCAGCAGCCAGGGACAGCGGGAGGACACCATATATTTT CASSQGQREDTIYF
NA NA TRBJ2-7 TRBV11-1 TGTGCCAGCAGCCACCGGACAGCCTACGAGCAGTACTTC CASSHRTAYEQYF
few NA TRBJ1-6 TRBV5-1 TGCGCCAGCAGCTTAGGACCCGAGGCACCCCTCCACTTT CASSLGPEAPLHF
NA TRBD1 TRBJ2-1 TRBV4-3 TGCGCCAGCAGCCACCTGACAGGGGTCTACAATGAGCAGTTCTTC CASSHLTGVYNEQFF
many NA TRBJ2-7 TRBV4-2 TGTGCCAGCAGCCAAGAGGGTCTTAGCCGGGGGGCCCCCTACGAGCAGTACTTC CASSQEGLSRGAPYEQYF
few NA TRBJ2-7 TRBV7-8 TGTGCCAGCAGCACCCGGGACAACTCCTACGAGCAGTACTTC CASSTRDNSYEQYF
many TRBD1 TRBJ2-5 TRBV7-2 TGTGCCAGCAGCTTACGATGGGACAGGGGAGAGACCCAGTACTTC CASSLRWDRGETQYF
few NA TRBJ1-1 TRBV20-1 TGCAGTGCTACCCGGGATGGCACTGAAGCTTTCTTT CSATRDGTEAFF
NA NA TRBJ2-5 TRBV20-1 TGCAGTGCTAGAGATTTTAGAGTCGGCAGCCAAGAGACCCAGTACTTC CSARDFRVGSQETQYF
NA NA TRBJ1-2 TRBV7-8 TGTGCCAGCAGCTTAGTACGCGGGATCAACTATGGCTACACCTTC CASSLVRGINYGYTF
many TRBD2 TRBJ2-3 TRBV20-1 TGCAGTGCTAGAGAAGCTAGCGGGAGCGAGCAGTATTTT CSAREASGSEQYF
NA TRBD2 TRBJ2-1 TRBV7-3 TGTGCCAGCAGCTTGAAGGGGGGGACTAGCGGCTACAATGAGCAGTTCTTC CASSLKGGTSGYNEQFF
many NA TRBJ1-1 TRBV29-1 TGCAGCGTCGCCGACGGGAACACTGAAGCTTTCTTT CSVADGNTEAFF
few NA TRBJ1-5 TRBV9 TGTGCCAGCAGCGTAGGGCCAGTCAATCAGCCCCAGCATTTT CASSVGPVNQPQHF
NA NA TRBJ2-5 TRBV9 TGTGCCAGCAGCGCCGTCCTTGGAGAGACCCAGTACTTC CASSAVLGETQYF
few TRBD2 TRBJ2-5 TRBV2 TGTGCCAGCAATCACCTAGCGGTCCAAGAGACCCAGTACTTC CASNHLAVQETQYF
few NA TRBJ2-2 TRBV30 TGTGCCTGGAGCGCCCAGGCCGCGAACACCGGGGAGCTGTTTTTT CAWSAQAANTGELFF
NA NA TRBJ1-5 TRBV28 TGTGCCAGCAGTCAGTCTATGGGCCTAGGGAGTAGCAATCAGCCCCAGCATTTT CASSQSMGLGSSNQPQHF
NA NA TRBJ2-7 TRBV20-1 TGCAGTGCTAGAGATCGGGATGGGGCGTATCGGTGGGGTTCCTACGAGCAGTACTTC CSARDRDGAYRWGSYEQYF
few NA TRBJ2-7 TRBV21-1 TGTGCCAGCAGCATCCGGGGCCAACCCTACGAGCAGTACTTC CASSIRGQPYEQYF
many TRBD1 TRBJ2-7 TRBV6-2/TRBV6-3 TGTGCCAGCAGGAAACCCGCAGGGACAGGGGGTAAGCAGTACTTC CASRKPAGTGGKQYF
NA NA TRBJ2-5 TRBV5-1 TGCGCCAGCAGCCTAGAGGTAGAGACCCAGTACTTC CASSLEVETQYF
NA TRBD1 TRBJ2-1 TRBV20-1 TGCAGTGCAACCCGGGACAGGGATCGCAATGAGCAGTTCTTC CSATRDRDRNEQFF
NA NA TRBJ1-1 TRBV6-1 TGTGCCAGCAGACTCAGGGGAGTTGACACTGAAGCTTTCTTT CASRLRGVDTEAFF
few NA TRBJ2-7 TRBV20-1 TGCAGTGCTAGAGATCGAGGCGGGGCCAGGAGCTCCTACGAGCAGTACTTC CSARDRGGARSSYEQYF
many NA TRBJ2-3 TRBV9 TGTGCCAGCAGCGTAGCAGGGGTGGGCACAGATACGCAGTATTTT CASSVAGVGTDTQYF
many NA TRBJ2-3 TRBV12-3/TRBV12-4 TGTGCCAGCAGTTTACAGGGCGCAGCTCGCACAGATACGCAGTATTTT CASSLQGAARTDTQYF
few NA TRBJ2-5 TRBV29-1 TGCAGCGCTGAGCGGGGATCGGGACAGGTCGGGACCCAGTACTTC CSAERGSGQVGTQYF
many NA TRBJ2-7 TRBV6-2/TRBV6-3 TGTGCCAGCAACATCGGAGGTTTTTGGAGCTCCTACGAGCAGTACTTC CASNIGGFWSSYEQYF
many NA TRBJ2-1 TRBV7-7 TGTGCTAGCAGCTTAGGGTCGGGGGGCGCCTACAATGAGCAGTTCTTC CASSLGSGGAYNEQFF
NA NA TRBJ2-7 TRBV9 TGTGCCAGCAGCGTAGCTGACTCCCCCTTCCACGAGCAGTACTTC CASSVADSPFHEQYF
few TRBD2 TRBJ2-7 TRBV29-1 TGCAGCGTCACGGGACTAGCGGGAGTGTACGAGCAGTACTTC CSVTGLAGVYEQYF
few NA TRBJ2-4 TRBV7-2 TGTGCCAGCAGCCATCAACAGGGCAAGGGCATTCAGTACTTC CASSHQQGKGIQYF
NA NA TRBJ1-2 TRBV3-1 TGTGCCAGCAGCCAAGATCTCGGGAGAACCTATGGCTACACCTTC CASSQDLGRTYGYTF
few TRBD2 TRBJ2-1 TRBV12-3/TRBV12-4 TGTGCCAGCAGTTTAAGCGGGAGCGGTCTCAATGAGCAGTTCTTC CASSLSGSGLNEQFF
many NA TRBJ2-3 TRBV6-2/TRBV6-3 TGTGCCAGCGGGGCTTCAGATACGCAGTATTTT CASGASDTQYF
many TRBD1 TRBJ2-5 TRBV29-1 TGCAGCGGTCGACAGGGTCAAGAGACCCAGTACTTC CSGRQGQETQYF